This TCR beta chain appears in the sequencing data of a study of blood T cell repertoires in COVID-19. About the study: COVID-19 samples from acute and convalescent phases originated in the United States, Italy and Spain. From T cells, B-cell-depleted T cells, or PBMCs came the material, which was cDNA or gDNA.

TCRdb keeps only in-frame clones here, not all; method: immunoSEQ multiplex PCR. This repertoire shows 55,000 to 75,000 clones, 80% to 90% found once; its top ten account for 9.2%. J lost 6 bases, V lost 6 bases, and 11 bases had no gene match. CDR3 length: 15 residues. Germline V CDR1 and CDR2: SGHTA, FQGNSA. The sequencing sample was made of peripheral blood. The sequence was obtained from a human donor in a cohort sampled during active COVID-19. The chain joins TRBV7-2 to TRBJ2-3, with 8 nucleotides matching TRBD1. CDR3 protein: CASSLQTGARDTQYF. CDR3 DNA: TGTGCCAGCAGTCTTCAGACAGGGGCGAGGGATACGCAGTATTTT.